This T cell receptor beta chain was identified during a study of follicular helper T cells after annual influenza vaccination. Documented time point: 2014-2015 season, pre-vaccination. This clone was seen a single time. TCRdb's table, derived via immunoSEQ multiplex PCR, lists solely in-frame clones and lacks some. The table lists some 10,000 clones, over 65% of them singletons, with 0.8% to 0.95% in the top ten. The CDR3 is made up of 14 amino acids. Germline CDR1 LNHNV, CDR2 YYDKDF (reference sequence). Trimming removed 0 bases from V and 6 bases from J, with 11 bases in between. The source was CXCR5- memory CD4+ T cells sorted from blood, collected on the day of influenza vaccination. This clonotype originated in an adult who received the influenza vaccine. The chain joins TRBV15 to TRBJ1-2; D may be TRBD1 (5 bases). CDR3 bases: TGTGCCACCAGCAGAGATTGGGGGTCAGATGGCTACACCTTC. This codes for CATSRDWGSDGYTF.